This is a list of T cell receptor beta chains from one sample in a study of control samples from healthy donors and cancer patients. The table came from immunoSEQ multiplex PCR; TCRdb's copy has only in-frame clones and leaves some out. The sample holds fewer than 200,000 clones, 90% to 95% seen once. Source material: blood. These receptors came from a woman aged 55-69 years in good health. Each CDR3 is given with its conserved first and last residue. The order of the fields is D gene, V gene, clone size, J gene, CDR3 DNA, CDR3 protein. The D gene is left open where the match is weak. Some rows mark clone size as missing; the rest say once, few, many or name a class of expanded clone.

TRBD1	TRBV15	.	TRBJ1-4	TGTGCCACTACCAGGGGGTATGAAAAACTGTTTTTT	CATTRGYEKLFF
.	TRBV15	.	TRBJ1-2	TGTGCCACCAGCAGAGACCTGACAGCATTCTATGGCTACACCTTC	CATSRDLTAFYGYTF
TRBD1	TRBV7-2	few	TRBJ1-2	TGTGCCAGCAGCTGGACAGGGGATGGCTACACCTTC	CASSWTGDGYTF
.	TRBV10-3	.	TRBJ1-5	TGTGCCATCAACACCCAGCAGAGTCAGCCCCAGCATTTT	CAINTQQSQPQHF
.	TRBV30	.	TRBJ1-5	TGTGCCTGGAGTGAACGGCTCAATCAGCCCCAGCATTTT	CAWSERLNQPQHF
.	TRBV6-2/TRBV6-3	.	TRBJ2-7	TGTGCCAGCAGTACCCGGCGGGCCGTGGACGAGCAGTACTTC	CASSTRRAVDEQYF
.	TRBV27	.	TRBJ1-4	TGTGCCAGCAGTTTATCCGGGCAGACAACTAATGAAAAACTGTTTTTT	CASSLSGQTTNEKLFF
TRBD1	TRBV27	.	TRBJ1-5	TGTGCCAGCAGTCCCAGCAGGGGGTATCAGCCCCAGCATTTT	CASSPSRGYQPQHF
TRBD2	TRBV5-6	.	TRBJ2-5	TGTGCCAGCAGCTTGGTGTGGACTAGCGGAAAAGAGACCCAGTACTTC	CASSLVWTSGKETQYF
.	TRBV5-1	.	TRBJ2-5	TGCGCCAGCAGCTTGGCCGCCGGGACCCAGGCACGGGAGACCCAGTACTTC	CASSLAAGTQARETQYF
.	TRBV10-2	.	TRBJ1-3	TGCGCCAGCAGTGAGGGCAGGGGATCAGGAAACACCATATATTTT	CASSEGRGSGNTIYF
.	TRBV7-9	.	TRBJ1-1	TGTGCCAGCAGCTTACCGATCAGTTGGGACACTGAAGCTTTCTTT	CASSLPISWDTEAFF